Listed here are 2 T cell receptor beta chains from one sample, sequenced in a study of circulating CD8 cells and anti-PD-1 response in melanoma. TCR libraries were prepared from around 15 ng of total RNA with the QIAseq Immune Repertoire TCR panel. TCRdb re-called the reads through MiXCR, storing one row per CDR3 protein. This table holds about 210 distinct CDR3 sequences, under 8.5% found once. Sorting of live CD3+CD8+TCRalphabeta+ cells by PD-1 and/or TIGIT gave four subsets. Specimen: CD8+ T cells from PBMCs, collected at baseline or after one month of anti-PD-1 therapy (not recorded which). These receptors originate from a human donor with melanoma.

This clonotype is labeled as medium-sized. V usage is TRBV20-1 and J usage is TRBJ2-7, with 8 bases aligning to TRBD1. Germline CDR1 DFQATT, CDR2 SNEGSKA (reference sequence). CDR3 size: 15 residues. With V trimmed by 2 bases and J by 3 bases, 9 bases remained unmatched. The CDR3 bases are TGCAGTGCTAGAACCTTGGGACAGGAAAACTACGAGCAGTACTTC. The encoded protein is CSARTLGQENYEQYF.

This clonotype came up a few times. The chain combines TRBV28 with TRBJ1-6; tentatively, D is TRBD1 (5 bases). This CDR3 is built from 12 residues. Germline V lookup: CDR1 MDHEN, CDR2 SYDVKM. V was pared by 7 bases and J by 13 bases, with 14 bases between. The CDR3 loop reads CASTAPRGPLHF. The CDR3 nucleotides read TGTGCCAGCACCGCGCCTAGGGGTCCCCTCCACTTT. The full variable domain, with the rest looked up from reference TRBV28 and TRBJ1-6, is DVKVTQSSRYLVKRTGEKVFLECVQDMDHENMFWYRQDPGLGLRLIYFSYDVKMKEKGDIPEGYSVSREKKERFSLILESASTNQTSMYLCASTAPRGPLHFGNGTRLTVT.